This T cell receptor beta chain originates from a study of a mutant IDH1 vaccine in newly diagnosed glioma. Turning to the study itself: Patients received vaccination from 4-6 weeks after radiotherapy alone, or with temozolomide cycles. Therapy received beforehand was radiotherapy, temozolomide, or both, with most patients given both.

Germline V lookup: CDR1 SGHVS, CDR2 FNYEAQ. CDR3 length: 17 amino acids. V lost 2 bases and J lost 2, with 15 bases in between. Details on this clone: Its target is unknown.

Profiling relied on immunoSEQ multiplex PCR, and the TCRdb table lists in-frame clones only, not all of them. This sample has approximately 30,000 clones, with over 70% found just once. The time point denotes: week 35, safety follow-up. The vaccine gave 300 ug of a 20-mer mutant IDH1 peptide subcutaneously per dose. Vaccination of patients was performed eight times, in weeks 1, 3, 5, 7, 11, 15, 19 and 23. V is TRBV7-6 and J is TRBJ1-4; D possibly corresponds to TRBD1 (6 bases). Sequenced here: PBMCs, sampled from a glioma patient whose treatment included an IDH1 peptide vaccine. The sequence derives from a woman aged 25 to 45 with glioma. Some clones in this sample may be carry-over from other donors' samples. This CDR3 reads CASSLLNRVGTNEKLFF. The CDR3 coding sequence is TGTGCCAGCAGCTTATTAAACAGGGTTGGCACTAATGAAAAACTGTTTTTT.